The 10 T cell receptor beta chains below all came from one sample that was sequenced in a study of T-cell reconstitution after alpha-beta-depleted transplantation in children. Unique molecular identifiers were used in preparing the TCRbeta library. One entry per CDR3 protein results from TCRdb running MiXCR on the PCR reads. The sample has approximately 270,000 distinct CDR3 sequences, nearly 10% seen once; the top ten hold about a tenth. Source: PBMCs from the stem cell graft donor, taken from the stem cell graft. The receptor source for this set is a human donor who donated a stem cell graft to a child with SCID.

This chain uses TRBV5-1 with TRBJ2-3, with 12 nucleotides matching TRBD1. Germline V gene sequence: CDR1 SGHRS, CDR2 YFSETQ. V dropped 4 bases and J dropped 6; count of bases not matched to a gene: 6. There are 15 residues in the CDR3. The CDR3: CASSPGTGGLDTQYF. The CDR3 DNA reads as TGCGCCAGCAGCCCTGGGACAGGGGGCTTGGATACGCAGTATTTT. The entire variable domain, with the rest obtained from reference TRBV5-1 and TRBJ2-3, is as follows: KAGVTQTPRYLIKTRGQQVTLSCSPISGHRSVSWYQQTPGQGLQFLFEYFSETQRNKGNFPGRFSGRQFSNSRSEMNVSTLELGDSALYLCASSPGTGGLDTQYFGPGTRLTVL.

The rearrangement uses TRBV29-1 and TRBJ2-3; the D is unclear. There are 11 residues in the CDR3. Germline loops: CDR1 SQVTM, CDR2 ANQGSEA. V dropped 4 bases and J dropped 2 bases, with 4 bases sitting between them. CDR3 coding DNA: TGCAGCGTTGCGGACACAGATACGCAGTATTTT. The encoded protein is CSVADTDTQYF.

V gene TRBV5-1 combines with J gene TRBJ2-7, with TRBD2 matching over 11 bases. The V gene's germline CDR1 is SGHRS and CDR2 YFSETQ. The CDR3 is 14 amino acids. The V gene end was trimmed by 4 bases and the J gene end by 5 bases; junction bases not matched to a gene: 5. This CDR3 reads CASSIAGGQDEQYF. DNA of the CDR3: TGCGCCAGCAGCATAGCGGGGGGGCAAGACGAGCAGTACTTC.

The genes are TRBV7-9 and TRBJ2-2; possibly TRBD2 for D (5 bases). V was shortened by 2 bases and J by 3 bases, with 13 bases between the two germline ends. This CDR3 is 16 amino acids long. The V gene's germline CDR1 is SEHNR and CDR2 FQNEAQ (reference sequence). CDR3 DNA sequence: TGTGCCAGCAGCTTAAAAGTGACTACCTACACCGGGGAGCTGTTTTTT. This sequence encodes CASSLKVTTYTGELFF.

The sample holds many counts of this clonotype. The genes are TRBV20-1 and TRBJ2-1; the match to TRBD1 covers 8 bases. V lost 7 bases to trimming and J lost 7 bases; unmatched junction nucleotides: 12. The CDR3 covers 14 residues. Per the germline V gene, CDR1 is DFQATT and CDR2 is SNEGSKA (reference sequence). The DNA for the CDR3 is TGCAGTGGTCTACCCGGGACAGGTCTTAATGAGCAGTTCTTC. Protein: CSGLPGTGLNEQFF.

This clonotype came up many times. This chain connects TRBV7-8 to TRBJ2-5, with 7 bases that match TRBD2. J lost 4 bases, V lost 5 bases, and 7 bases had no gene match. The germline CDR1 and CDR2 sequences are SGHVS and FQNEAQ. The CDR3 sequence is 14 residues long. The CDR3 here is CASSPRTGGETQYF. Written as DNA, the CDR3 is TGTGCCAGCAGCCCGCGGACGGGAGGAGAGACCCAGTACTTC.

The table lists this clonotype with a few counts. This CDR3 is CASSQGLGPYEQYF. The CDR3 nucleotides read TGCGCCAGCAGCCAAGGTCTGGGACCCTACGAGCAGTACTTC. The rearrangement uses TRBV4-1 and TRBJ2-7; D is possibly TRBD1 or TRBD2 (5 bases each). CDR1 and CDR2 (germline): MGHRA, YSYEKL. Trimming shortened V by 1 base and J by 2 bases, and 9 bases separated the two germline ends. The length of the CDR3 is 14 residues.

This clonotype came up a few times. The chain links TRBV5-1 to TRBJ2-7, with D maybe TRBD2 (6 bases). Germline V gene sequence: CDR1 SGHRS, CDR2 YFSETQ. This CDR3 is 16 amino acids long. Trimming pared 2 bases from V and 0 bases from J, leaving 15 bases between. The CDR3 loop is CASSFLSGRSSYEQYF. CDR3 nucleotide sequence: TGCGCCAGCAGCTTCTTGTCCGGGAGAAGCTCCTACGAGCAGTACTTC.

The table lists this clonotype with a few counts. The genes are TRBV20-1 and TRBJ2-3; 7 bases match TRBD2. In germline, CDR1 is DFQATT, CDR2 SNEGSKA (reference sequence). The CDR3 totals 14 residues. The V and J ends lost 6 bases and 4 bases, in that order; junction bases with no gene match: 10. The CDR3 reads CSAPYGTTADTQYF. The CDR3 DNA follows: TGCAGTGCCCCTTACGGGACTACTGCAGATACGCAGTATTTT.

The rearrangement uses TRBV9 and TRBJ2-3; D not resolved. This CDR3 is built from 16 residues. V was clipped by 0 bases and J by 0 bases, with 11 bases between them. Germline-derived CDR1 and CDR2 are SGDLS and YYNGEE. In DNA form, the CDR3 reads TGTGCCAGCAGCGTAGACGGATACCCTAGCACAGATACGCAGTATTTT. It codes for CASSVDGYPSTDTQYF.